This is a list of T cell receptor beta chains from one sample in a study of molecular identifiers for immune sequencing clone quantification. TCRdb ran MiXCR on the PCR reads and lists one entry per CDR3 protein. Altogether hundreds of thousands of distinct CDR3 sequences are present, around 25% being singletons, with the ten largest covering about 0.81%. Material for sequencing was naive CD8+ T cells from blood, with Jurkat cell RNA spiked in. The source of these receptors is a human donor in good health. Some libraries in this study had Jurkat cell RNA spiked in. Both conserved end residues are part of each CDR3. The D gene is left open where the match is weak. Where a row states a size, it is once, few, many or the class of an expanded clone; other rows omit it.

clone_size | j_call | d_call | v_call | cdr3_aa | cdr3_nt
NA | TRBJ2-3 | NA | TRBV19 | CASSYGGASTDTQYF | TGTGCCAGTAGTTACGGCGGAGCTAGCACAGATACGCAGTATTTT
many | TRBJ2-7 | TRBD1 | TRBV7-9 | CASSSQPGQGTYEQYF | TGTGCCAGCAGCTCACAACCGGGACAGGGGACGTACGAGCAGTACTTC
few | TRBJ2-1 | NA | TRBV20-1 | CSARTMGEPYNEQFF | TGCAGTGCTAGAACCATGGGGGAGCCGTACAATGAGCAGTTCTTC
few | TRBJ2-1 | TRBD1 | TRBV4-3 | CASSTRDRATNEQFF | TGCGCCAGCAGCACCCGGGACAGGGCAACCAATGAGCAGTTCTTC
NA | TRBJ2-1 | TRBD2 | TRBV28 | CASSFNSGLAGGRVHNEQFF | TGTGCCAGCAGTTTCAACTCTGGGCTAGCGGGAGGAAGGGTCCACAATGAGCAGTTCTTC
NA | TRBJ2-1 | NA | TRBV5-6 | CASSGNRVNEQFF | TGTGCCAGCAGCGGGAACAGGGTTAATGAGCAGTTCTTC
few | TRBJ2-5 | TRBD2 | TRBV7-2 | CASSSHGRAGSSGWETQYF | TGTGCCAGCAGCTCTCACGGACGAGCGGGATCGAGTGGCTGGGAGACCCAGTACTTC
few | TRBJ1-2 | NA | TRBV12-3/TRBV12-4 | CASSLYAVYGYTF | TGTGCCAGCAGTTTATATGCAGTATATGGCTACACCTTC
many | TRBJ1-1 | NA | TRBV2 | CASSDSQGITEAFF | TGTGCCAGCAGTGATTCGCAGGGGATCACTGAAGCTTTCTTT
NA | TRBJ2-7 | NA | TRBV7-9 | CASSFQVSSSYEQYF | TGTGCCAGCAGCTTTCAGGTATCGAGCTCCTACGAGCAGTACTTC
NA | TRBJ2-7 | NA | TRBV4-1 | CASSQDPGAERYF | TGCGCCAGCAGCCAAGATCCCGGCGCCGAGCGGTACTTC
few | TRBJ1-1 | NA | TRBV11-2 | CASFLMNTEAFF | TGTGCCAGCTTCTTGATGAACACTGAAGCTTTCTTT
NA | TRBJ2-2 | NA | TRBV10-3 | CATRTANTGELFF | TGTGCCACTCGGACAGCGAACACCGGGGAGCTGTTTTTT
many | TRBJ1-1 | NA | TRBV4-1 | CASSQVSPGWGTEAFF | TGCGCCAGCAGCCAAGTTTCTCCAGGTTGGGGCACTGAAGCTTTCTTT
NA | TRBJ2-2 | TRBD1 | TRBV9 | CASSPPGQGSTGELFF | TGTGCCAGCAGCCCTCCGGGACAGGGGTCCACCGGGGAGCTGTTTTTT
many | TRBJ2-3 | NA | TRBV15 | CATSSFGQGHDTQYF | TGTGCCACCAGCAGTTTCGGGCAGGGCCATGATACGCAGTATTTT
few | TRBJ2-2 | NA | TRBV5-6 | CASSLESSASGELFF | TGTGCCAGCAGCTTGGAGTCTAGCGCGAGCGGGGAGCTGTTTTTT
NA | TRBJ2-5 | TRBD2 | TRBV4-1 | CARSRTLADQETQYF | TGCGCCCGCAGCAGGACCCTAGCGGACCAAGAGACCCAGTACTTC
NA | TRBJ2-3 | NA | TRBV4-3 | CASSKSGSSSTDTQYF | TGCGCCAGCAGCAAAAGCGGATCCTCCAGCACAGATACGCAGTATTTT
NA | TRBJ2-5 | NA | TRBV2 | CASSEAQGIGTQYF | TGTGCCAGCAGTGAAGCCCAGGGTATTGGGACCCAGTACTTC
NA | TRBJ2-5 | TRBD1 | TRBV19 | CASRGTGEEAQYF | TGTGCCAGTAGAGGGACAGGAGAAGAGGCCCAGTACTTC
few | TRBJ1-2 | NA | TRBV5-1 | CASSLIMTGFYGYTF | TGCGCCAGCAGCTTGATCATGACAGGATTCTATGGCTACACCTTC
NA | TRBJ2-7 | TRBD1 | TRBV7-2 | CASSLPWTGTYEQYF | TGTGCCAGCAGCTTACCCTGGACAGGAACCTACGAGCAGTACTTC
few | TRBJ2-7 | TRBD2 | TRBV27 | CASSASTGGYEQYF | TGTGCCAGCAGTGCGTCCACGGGGGGCTACGAGCAGTACTTC
many | TRBJ1-1 | NA | TRBV7-9 | CASRTGTYTEAFF | TGTGCCAGCAGGACCGGGACATACACTGAAGCTTTCTTT
NA | TRBJ2-5 | NA | TRBV18 | CASSPPGAEAQYF | TGTGCCAGCTCACCACCGGGCGCGGAGGCCCAGTACTTC
NA | TRBJ2-3 | NA | TRBV6-6 | CATSYSTNTQYF | TGTGCCACCAGTTACAGTACAAATACGCAGTATTTT
NA | TRBJ2-7 | NA | TRBV4-1 | CASSREPSGRHEQYF | TGCGCCAGCAGCCGAGAGCCCAGCGGGCGGCACGAGCAGTACTTC
many | TRBJ2-3 | NA | TRBV7-9 | CASSFGEDTQYF | TGTGCCAGCAGCTTCGGCGAAGATACGCAGTATTTT
few | TRBJ2-1 | TRBD2 | TRBV7-9 | CASSFPSGGASNNEQFF | TGTGCCAGCAGCTTCCCTAGCGGGGGGGCCTCAAATAATGAGCAGTTCTTC
many | TRBJ2-3 | TRBD2 | TRBV7-2 | CASSRTSGTDTQYF | TGTGCCAGCAGCAGGACTAGCGGCACAGATACGCAGTATTTT
NA | TRBJ2-1 | TRBD1 | TRBV5-1 | CASAEVGTGYNEQFF | TGCGCCAGCGCCGAGGTGGGGACAGGGTACAATGAGCAGTTCTTC
NA | TRBJ2-7 | NA | TRBV4-1 | CARRPHAAGIAAQYF | TGCGCCCGCCGCCCCCACGCCGCGGGAATCGCCGCGCAGTACTTC
NA | TRBJ1-1 | NA | TRBV3-1 | CASSHSGGAYTEAFF | TGTGCCAGCAGCCATTCGGGGGGCGCGTACACTGAAGCTTTCTTT
few | TRBJ2-2 | TRBD1 | TRBV9 | CASRDRKTGELFF | TGTGCCAGCCGGGACAGGAAAACCGGGGAGCTGTTTTTT
many | TRBJ1-1 | NA | TRBV5-1 | CASSLMRGLDTEAFF | TGCGCCAGCAGCTTGATGCGGGGTTTGGACACTGAAGCTTTCTTT
NA | TRBJ1-6 | NA | TRBV7-9 | CASSEIWGGNSPLHF | TGTGCCAGCAGTGAGATTTGGGGCGGGAATTCACCCCTCCACTTT
many | TRBJ2-2 | NA | TRBV3-1 | CASSQDHSTGELFF | TGTGCCAGCAGCCAAGATCATAGCACCGGGGAGCTGTTTTTT
NA | TRBJ2-1 | NA | TRBV19 | CASRDSPNNEQFF | TGTGCCAGTAGGGACAGTCCTAACAATGAGCAGTTCTTC
NA | TRBJ2-7 | TRBD1 | TRBV28 | CASGVLQGAGYEQYF | TGTGCCAGCGGTGTCCTTCAGGGGGCGGGTTACGAGCAGTACTTC
many | TRBJ2-7 | TRBD2 | TRBV30 | CAWIPSGAPYEQYF | TGTGCCTGGATTCCGAGCGGGGCCCCCTACGAGCAGTACTTC
many | TRBJ1-2 | NA | TRBV29-1 | CSVVDGLKGYTF | TGCAGCGTTGTTGATGGGCTTAAGGGCTACACCTTC
NA | TRBJ2-3 | NA | TRBV12-3/TRBV12-4 | CASSSGQISADTQYF | TGTGCCAGCAGTTCCGGACAGATTAGCGCAGATACGCAGTATTTT
many | TRBJ2-1 | NA | TRBV27 | CASSFWPSNEQFF | TGTGCCAGCAGTTTTTGGCCCTCCAATGAGCAGTTCTTC
few | TRBJ2-2 | TRBD2 | TRBV30 | CAWSGLAGGNTGELFF | TGTGCCTGGAGTGGACTAGCGGGAGGGAACACCGGGGAGCTGTTTTTT
NA | TRBJ2-7 | NA | TRBV25-1 | CASTPTDMDEQYF | TGTGCCAGCACCCCCACCGATATGGACGAGCAGTACTTC
NA | TRBJ1-1 | NA | TRBV7-9 | CASSPGIYTEAFF | TGTGCCAGCAGCCCAGGGATCTACACTGAAGCTTTCTTT
many | TRBJ2-3 | NA | TRBV5-5 | CASSLGDHLTDTQYF | TGTGCCAGCAGCTTGGGGGACCATCTCACAGATACGCAGTATTTT
few | TRBJ1-5 | NA | TRBV15 | CATSRVGGYQPQHF | TGTGCCACCAGCAGAGTAGGCGGGTATCAGCCCCAGCATTTT